A single T cell receptor (beta chain) is shown here with its context. This sample was taken from a study of memory CD4+ T cells and cytomegalovirus serostatus. Turning to the study itself: This sample comes from healthy Belgian adults, about nine CMV seropositive, around 26 seronegative.

The CDR3 extends over 14 amino acids. Germline lookup yields CDR1 MNHNS and CDR2 SASEGT. The V end lost 6 bases, the J end lost 3 bases, and 14 bases lay between the germline ends. The sort gate was single viable CD3+CD4+CD8-CD45RO+ cells for memory CD4+ T cells. CMV serostatus came from serum IgG against pp150, pp28, p38, p52. Some clones are missing from TCRdb's copy, which holds only in-frame ones; the method was immunoSEQ multiplex PCR. The sample has tens of thousands of clones; more than 65% are singletons. The sequence came from an adult in good health and CMV-seronegative. Some clones in this sample may be carry-over from other donors' samples. The sequenced material came from memory CD4+ T cells from blood. The J gene is TRBJ2-5, the V gene TRBV6-1; a possible D gene is TRBD2 (6 bases). The CDR3 coding sequence is TGTGCCAGCAGCCCGAGCGGGCTGAAAGAGACCCAGTACTTC. Protein product: CASSPSGLKETQYF.